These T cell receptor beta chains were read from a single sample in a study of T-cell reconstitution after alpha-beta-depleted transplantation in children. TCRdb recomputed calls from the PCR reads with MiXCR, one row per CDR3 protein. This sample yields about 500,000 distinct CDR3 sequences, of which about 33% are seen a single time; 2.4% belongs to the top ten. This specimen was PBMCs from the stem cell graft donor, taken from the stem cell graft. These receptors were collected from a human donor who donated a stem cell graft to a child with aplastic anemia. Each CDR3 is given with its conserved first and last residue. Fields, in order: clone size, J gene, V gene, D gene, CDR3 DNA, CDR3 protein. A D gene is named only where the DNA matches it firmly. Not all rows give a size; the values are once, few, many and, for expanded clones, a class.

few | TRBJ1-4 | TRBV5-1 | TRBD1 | TGCGCCAGCAGCTCAACGACCGGGACAGGGGGTGAAAAACTGTTTTTT | CASSSTTGTGGEKLFF
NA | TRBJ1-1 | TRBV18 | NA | TGTGCCAGCTCACCACCGGACCGAGCGGGAATTGAAGCTTTCTTT | CASSPPDRAGIEAFF
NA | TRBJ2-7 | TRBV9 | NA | TGTGCCAGCAGCGTTGATGGGGGAAACTACGAGCAGTACTTC | CASSVDGGNYEQYF
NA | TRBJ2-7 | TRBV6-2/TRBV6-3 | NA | TGTGCCAGCAGCCCTTCCTCAGGATACGAGCAGTACTTC | CASSPSSGYEQYF
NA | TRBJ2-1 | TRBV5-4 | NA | TGTGCCAGCAGCTTGGTCTCTAGCGTAACCTCCTACAATGAGCAGTTCTTC | CASSLVSSVTSYNEQFF
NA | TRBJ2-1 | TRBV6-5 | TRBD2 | TGTGCCAGCAGTTACTCAGCTAGCGGTGAGCAGTTCTTC | CASSYSASGEQFF
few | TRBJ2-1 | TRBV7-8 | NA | TGTGCCAGCAGCTTAACGGAACACAATGAGCAGTTCTTC | CASSLTEHNEQFF
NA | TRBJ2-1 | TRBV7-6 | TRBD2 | TGTGCCAGCAGCCCTGGGACTAGGCCCGTTAATGAGCAGTTCTTC | CASSPGTRPVNEQFF
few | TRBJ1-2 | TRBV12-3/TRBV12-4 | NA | TGTGCCAGCAGTTTCAGGGAGAACTATGGCTACACCTTC | CASSFRENYGYTF
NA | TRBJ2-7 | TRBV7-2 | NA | TGTGCCAGCAGCTTTTCGACTGATTCCTACGAGCAGTACTTC | CASSFSTDSYEQYF
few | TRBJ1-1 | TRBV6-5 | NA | TGTGCCAGCATCAAATGGGGGAACACTGAAGCTTTCTTT | CASIKWGNTEAFF
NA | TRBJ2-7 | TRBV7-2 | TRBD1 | TGTGCCAGCAGCTTATTTCAGGGGGCCTACGAGCAGTACTTC | CASSLFQGAYEQYF
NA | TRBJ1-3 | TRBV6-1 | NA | TGTGCCAGCAGTGAACAGGGGCAAACTGGAAACACCATATATTTT | CASSEQGQTGNTIYF
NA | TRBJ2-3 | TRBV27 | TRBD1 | TGTGCCAGCAGTCCCCTGGACAGGGTTAGCACAGATACGCAGTATTTT | CASSPLDRVSTDTQYF
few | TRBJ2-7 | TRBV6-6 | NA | TGTGCCAGCAGTTACTCGATTCGGTACGAGCAGTACTTC | CASSYSIRYEQYF
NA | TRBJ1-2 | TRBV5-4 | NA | TGTGCCAGCAACGAGGGACTGGCCGATGGGGGCTACACCTTC | CASNEGLADGGYTF
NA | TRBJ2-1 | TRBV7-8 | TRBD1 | TGTGCCAGCAGCCCGGGACAGGGGTTGGGGTTCTTC | CASSPGQGLGFF
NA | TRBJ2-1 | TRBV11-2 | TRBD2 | TGTGCCAGCAGGGATACTAGCGGTAGCAATGAGCAGTTCTTC | CASRDTSGSNEQFF
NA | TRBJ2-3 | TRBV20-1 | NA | TGCAGTGCTAGAGTCCCCCTAAACGCAGATACGCAGTATTTT | CSARVPLNADTQYF
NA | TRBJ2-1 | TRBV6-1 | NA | TGTGCCAGCAGTGCGGACTGGCTCGATATCGACAATGAGCAGTTCTTC | CASSADWLDIDNEQFF
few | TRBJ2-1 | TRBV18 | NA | TGTGCCAGCTCACCACTTGAACATTTCTACAATGAGCAGTTCTTC | CASSPLEHFYNEQFF
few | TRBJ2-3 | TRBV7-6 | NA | TGTGCCAGCAGCTTAGACGCGCCCACTAGCACAGATACGCAGTATTTT | CASSLDAPTSTDTQYF
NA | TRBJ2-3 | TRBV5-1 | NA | TGCGCCAGCAGCTTGGGGGGGAGTAAGTCAGCGAGAGATACGCAGTATTTT | CASSLGGSKSARDTQYF
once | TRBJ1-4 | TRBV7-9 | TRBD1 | TGTGCCAGCAGCTCCAGGGGACAGACAACTAATGAAAAACTGTTTTTT | CASSSRGQTTNEKLFF
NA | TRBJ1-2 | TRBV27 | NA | TGTGCCAGCAGTTTGGATCCGGTCCGTCAAGGCTACACCTTC | CASSLDPVRQGYTF
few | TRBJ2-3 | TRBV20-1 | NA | TGCAGTGCTGGGAGGACCGGCCGCACAGATACGCAGTATTTT | CSAGRTGRTDTQYF
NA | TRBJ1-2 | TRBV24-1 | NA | TGTGCCACCTTGGGTATCGCAATTGTGGGTGGCTACACCTTC | CATLGIAIVGGYTF
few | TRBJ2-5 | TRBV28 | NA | TGTGCCAGCGGGTCCACTAACCAAGAGACCCAGTACTTC | CASGSTNQETQYF
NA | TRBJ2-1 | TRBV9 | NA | TGTGCCAGCAGCGCGGGACCAGGGAATGAGCAGTTCTTC | CASSAGPGNEQFF
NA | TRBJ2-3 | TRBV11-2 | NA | TGTGCCAGCAGCTTGCGGACGGGGGTCACAGATACGCAGTATTTT | CASSLRTGVTDTQYF
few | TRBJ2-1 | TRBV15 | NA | TGTGCCACCAGCAGAGGGGGTGGCAACCTTTTTGCCAATGAGCAGTTCTTC | CATSRGGGNLFANEQFF
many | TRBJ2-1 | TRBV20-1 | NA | TGCAGTGCTAGTACGCCGGCGCGGTCCTACAATGAGCAGTTCTTC | CSASTPARSYNEQFF
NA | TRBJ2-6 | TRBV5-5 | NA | TGTGCCAGCAGCTTGGGGCGGGACACAATCCCTGGGGCCAACGTCCTGACTTTC | CASSLGRDTIPGANVLTF
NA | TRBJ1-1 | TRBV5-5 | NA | TGTGCCAGCAGCTTTTCCAGGGTTTGGGGCGACACTGAAGCTTTCTTT | CASSFSRVWGDTEAFF
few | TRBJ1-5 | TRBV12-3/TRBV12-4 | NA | TGTGCCAGCAGTTTGTATGCAGGACGCAATCAGCCCCAGCATTTT | CASSLYAGRNQPQHF
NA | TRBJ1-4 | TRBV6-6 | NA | TGTGCCACCACTGGACAGTTCGGTGAAAAACTGTTTTTT | CATTGQFGEKLFF
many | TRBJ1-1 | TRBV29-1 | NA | TGCAGCGTTGCTCAGGGCCCCAACACTGAAGCTTTCTTT | CSVAQGPNTEAFF
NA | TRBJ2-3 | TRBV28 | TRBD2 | TGTGCCAGCAGTACAGCGGGAGGGCCAGATACGCAGTATTTT | CASSTAGGPDTQYF
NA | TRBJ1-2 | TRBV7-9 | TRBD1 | TGTGCCAGCAGCCCAAAAACAGGGGAATTTGGCGGCTACACCTTC | CASSPKTGEFGGYTF
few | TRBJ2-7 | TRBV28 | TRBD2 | TGTGCCAGCAGTTCCCCTTTGACTAGCTCAATGCTCGAGCAGTACTTC | CASSSPLTSSMLEQYF
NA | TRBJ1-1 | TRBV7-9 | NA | TGTGCCCATAATTGGGGCACTGAAGCTTTCTTT | CAHNWGTEAFF
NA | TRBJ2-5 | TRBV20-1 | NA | TGCAGTGCCCTAGGGGGGGCAGGCGTACAAGAGACCCAGTACTTC | CSALGGAGVQETQYF
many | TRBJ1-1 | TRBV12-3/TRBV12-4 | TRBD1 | TGTGCCAGCAGTTACAGGGGGCGGAACACTGAAGCTTTCTTT | CASSYRGRNTEAFF
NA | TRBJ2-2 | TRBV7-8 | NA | TGTGCCAGCAGCTTGGGGGGTCTAACCGGGGAGCTGTTTTTT | CASSLGGLTGELFF
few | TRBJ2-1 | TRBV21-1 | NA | TGTGCCAGCAGGGGAGAGGGGGGGACTAGCTACAATGAGCAGTTCTTC | CASRGEGGTSYNEQFF
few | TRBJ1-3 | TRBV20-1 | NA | TGCAGTGCGAGAGGGAGCGTAGGAAACACCATATATTTT | CSARGSVGNTIYF
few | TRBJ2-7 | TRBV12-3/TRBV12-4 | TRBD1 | TGTGCCAGCAGTTCCGGGACAGGAATCTACGAGCAGTACTTC | CASSSGTGIYEQYF
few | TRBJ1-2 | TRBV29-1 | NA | TGCAGCGTTGGCAGAGAACCGGGACAAGGCTACACCTTC | CSVGREPGQGYTF
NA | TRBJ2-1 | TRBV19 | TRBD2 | TGTGCCAGTAGCCCCTTTGGACTAGCGGGGGACTACAATGAGCAGTTCTTC | CASSPFGLAGDYNEQFF
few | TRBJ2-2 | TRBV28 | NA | TGTGCCAGCACTATTTATGGCCTCACCGGGGAGCTGTTTTTT | CASTIYGLTGELFF
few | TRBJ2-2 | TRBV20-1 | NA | TGCAGTGCTAGAGATCAGGGACCGAACACCGGGGAGCTGTTTTTT | CSARDQGPNTGELFF
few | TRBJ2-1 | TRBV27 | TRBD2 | TGTGCCAGCAGTTCATCTAGCGGGAGGAGGTTAGCTGAGCAGTTCTTC | CASSSSSGRRLAEQFF
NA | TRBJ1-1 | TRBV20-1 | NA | TGCAGTGCTAGACATCCAAGGGAAGGGAACACTGAAGCTTTCTTT | CSARHPREGNTEAFF
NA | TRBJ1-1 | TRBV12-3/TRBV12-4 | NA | TGTGCCAGCAGTTTGCCACTTCTGAACACTGAAGCTTTCTTT | CASSLPLLNTEAFF
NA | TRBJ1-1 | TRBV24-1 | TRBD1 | TGTGCCACCAGTGATCACCGGACAGGGGATACTGAAGCTTTCTTT | CATSDHRTGDTEAFF